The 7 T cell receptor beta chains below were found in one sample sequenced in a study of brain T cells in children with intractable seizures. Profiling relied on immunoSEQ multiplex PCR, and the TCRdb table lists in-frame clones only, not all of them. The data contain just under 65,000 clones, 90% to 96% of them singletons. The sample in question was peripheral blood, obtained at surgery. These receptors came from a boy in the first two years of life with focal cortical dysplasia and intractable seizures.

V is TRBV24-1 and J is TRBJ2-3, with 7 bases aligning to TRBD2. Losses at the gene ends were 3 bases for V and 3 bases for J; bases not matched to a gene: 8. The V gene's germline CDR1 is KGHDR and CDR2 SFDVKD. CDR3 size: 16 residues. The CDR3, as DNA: TGTGCCACCAGTGATGGTAGCGGCGGGGGAACAGATACGCAGTATTTT. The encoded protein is CATSDGSGGGTDTQYF.

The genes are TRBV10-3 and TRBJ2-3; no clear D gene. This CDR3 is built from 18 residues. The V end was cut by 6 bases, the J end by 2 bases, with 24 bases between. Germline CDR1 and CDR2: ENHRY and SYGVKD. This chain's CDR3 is CAISVGAYSQIPTDTQYF. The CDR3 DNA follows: TGTGCCATCAGCGTGGGTGCTTACTCCCAAATCCCCACAGATACGCAGTATTTT.

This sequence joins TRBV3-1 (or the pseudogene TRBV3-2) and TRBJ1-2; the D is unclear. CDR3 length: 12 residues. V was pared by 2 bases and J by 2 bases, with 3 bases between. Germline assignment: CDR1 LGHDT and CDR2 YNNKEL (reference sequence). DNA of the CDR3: TGTGCCAGCAGCCAAAAAAACTATGGCTACACCTTC. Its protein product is CASSQKNYGYTF.

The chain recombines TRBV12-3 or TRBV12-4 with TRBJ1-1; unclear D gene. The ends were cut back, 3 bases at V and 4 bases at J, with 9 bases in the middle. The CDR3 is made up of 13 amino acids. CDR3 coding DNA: TGTGCCAGCAGTTTGGGGTCTGGCACTGAAGCTTTCTTT. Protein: CASSLGSGTEAFF.

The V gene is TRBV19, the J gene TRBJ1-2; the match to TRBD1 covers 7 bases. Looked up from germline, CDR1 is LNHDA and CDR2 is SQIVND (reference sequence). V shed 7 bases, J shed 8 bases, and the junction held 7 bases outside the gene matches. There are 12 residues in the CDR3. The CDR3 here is CASNTGQEGYTF. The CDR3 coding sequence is TGTGCCAGTAATACCGGACAGGAAGGCTACACCTTC.

The CDR3 reads CASSTRQGGTEAFF. The CDR3, as DNA: TGTGCCAGCAGCACAAGACAGGGAGGGACTGAAGCTTTCTTT. The chain is built from TRBV11-2 and TRBJ1-1, with 7 bases fitting TRBD1. The junction had 8 bases not matched to a gene; V was cut back by 5 bases and J by 5 bases. The CDR3 has 14 residues. Looked up from germline, CDR1 is SGHAT and CDR2 is FQNNGV. Complete variable domain (other parts from reference TRBV11-2 and TRBJ1-1): EAGVAQSPRYKIIEKRQSVAFWCNPISGHATLYWYQQILGQGPKLLIQFQNNGVVDDSQLPKDRFSAERLKGVDSTLKIQPAKLEDSAVYLCASSTRQGGTEAFFGQGTRLTVV.

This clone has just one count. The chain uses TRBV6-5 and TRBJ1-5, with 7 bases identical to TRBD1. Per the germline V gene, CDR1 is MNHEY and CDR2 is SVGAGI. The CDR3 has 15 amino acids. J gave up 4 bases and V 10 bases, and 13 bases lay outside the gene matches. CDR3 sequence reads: CAIGDSLLLNQPQHF. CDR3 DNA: TGTGCCATCGGGGACAGCCTGCTCCTTAATCAGCCCCAGCATTTT.